This is a list of T cell receptor beta chains from one sample in a study of beta chain features in type 1 diabetes. Generated by immunoSEQ multiplex PCR, the TCRdb table keeps only in-frame clones and is missing some. Here the sample spans over 600,000 clones, around 12% being singletons. The sequencing input was naive CD4+ T cells from blood. The origin of the receptors is a young man with type 1 diabetes. Both conserved end residues are part of each CDR3. The order of the fields is J gene, D gene, clone size, V gene, CDR3 DNA, CDR3 protein. A D gene is named only where the DNA matches it firmly. For some rows the clone size is stated as once, few or many, or as a class when expanded; others skip it.

>TRBJ2-7|-|few|TRBV30
TGTGCCTGGAACCAGGGATCCTACGAGCAGTACTTC
CAWNQGSYEQYF
>TRBJ2-7|TRBD1|few|TRBV6-5
TGTGCCAGCAGACCGGGACAGGGTACCTACGAGCAGTACTTC
CASRPGQGTYEQYF
>TRBJ1-5|-|few|TRBV5-8
TGTGCCAGCAGCTTGGAGGGCAGCGACCGAGGACAGCCCCAGCATTTT
CASSLEGSDRGQPQHF
>TRBJ2-5|-|-|TRBV6-5
TGTGCCAGCAGTTACTCGAGTAGCCAGGGGAGTGAGACCCAGTACTTC
CASSYSSSQGSETQYF
>TRBJ1-3|-|-|TRBV4-2
TGTGCCAGCAGCCAAGATACTGGGGCTGGAAACACCATATATTTT
CASSQDTGAGNTIYF
>TRBJ2-5|TRBD2|few|TRBV4-3
TGCGCCAGCAGCCAAGAAGTAACTAGCGTTGGAGAGACCCAGTACTTC
CASSQEVTSVGETQYF
>TRBJ2-3|TRBD1|few|TRBV10-3
TGTGCCACACTACCGGGACAGGACGCAGATACGCAGTATTTT
CATLPGQDADTQYF
>TRBJ1-1|-|-|TRBV10-3
TGTGCCATCAGTGATCACAAACCGGGCACTGAAGCTTTCTTT
CAISDHKPGTEAFF
>TRBJ2-3|TRBD1|few|TRBV10-3
TGTGCCATCAGACAGGGGGACGGCACAGATACGCAGTATTTT
CAIRQGDGTDTQYF
>TRBJ1-6|-|few|TRBV6-6
TGTGCCAGCAGTTCGGGGGGAGATAATTCACCCCTCCACTTT
CASSSGGDNSPLHF
>TRBJ2-5|-|few|TRBV11-2
TGTGCCAGCAGCTCCTCACGGGGGAGCTTATCCCAAGAGACCCAGTACTTC
CASSSSRGSLSQETQYF
>TRBJ2-2|-|many|TRBV7-8
TGTGCCAGCATGAGTGGCCGGGAGCTGTTTTTT
CASMSGRELFF
>TRBJ2-6|-|-|TRBV7-9
TGTGCCAGCAGTAGCCCTCCTGGGGCCAACGTCCTGACTTTC
CASSSPPGANVLTF
>TRBJ2-5|-|-|TRBV9
TGTGCCAGCAGCGTAAGATTCCAAGAGACCCAGTACTTC
CASSVRFQETQYF
>TRBJ1-1|TRBD1|-|TRBV18
TGTGCCAGCTCACCACGAACAGGGGAAGACACTGAAGCTTTCTTT
CASSPRTGEDTEAFF
>TRBJ2-1|-|-|TRBV6-1
TGTGCCATCTCAGACAGGACTGAGCAGTTCTTC
CAISDRTEQFF
>TRBJ1-2|-|few|TRBV4-2
TGTGCCAGCAGCCAAGATGAACAGGAGAATGGCTACACCTTC
CASSQDEQENGYTF
>TRBJ1-5|-|-|TRBV5-6
TGTGCCAGCAGCCTCCTCAAGGCACAGGATCAGCCCCAGCATTTT
CASSLLKAQDQPQHF
>TRBJ1-4|-|few|TRBV25-1
TGTGCCAGCAGTGAACAGGGGCTGCTTAATGAAAAACTGTTTTTT
CASSEQGLLNEKLFF
>TRBJ1-5|-|-|TRBV19
TGTGCCAGTAGTGGCGCGAGGGCCCAGCATTTT
CASSGARAQHF
>TRBJ1-2|-|-|TRBV2
TGTGCCAGCAGTGCGGGACAAATTAACTATGGCTACACCTTC
CASSAGQINYGYTF
>TRBJ1-2|-|-|TRBV21-1
TGTGCCAGCAGCAAAGTAAGGGACAGTAACTATGGCTACACCTTC
CASSKVRDSNYGYTF
>TRBJ2-1|TRBD2|-|TRBV18
TGTGCCAGCTCACCAGTAGCGGGGGGCCGCAATGAGCAGTTCTTC
CASSPVAGGRNEQFF
>TRBJ1-5|TRBD1|-|TRBV23-1
TGCGCCAGCAGTCTAACAGGTGACAGGGTATACGAGCCCCAGCATTTT
CASSLTGDRVYEPQHF
>TRBJ2-3|TRBD1|few|TRBV7-2
TGTGCCAGCAGCCGACAGGGACGCACAGATACGCAGTATTTT
CASSRQGRTDTQYF
>TRBJ1-3|-|few|TRBV28
TGTGCCAGCAGTTTAATGGCGGGAAACACCATATATTTT
CASSLMAGNTIYF
>TRBJ2-7|-|few|TRBV2
TGTGCCAGCAGTGAAGCGTGGGGGCTTGGCTACGAGCAGTACTTC
CASSEAWGLGYEQYF
>TRBJ2-1|-|-|TRBV7-9
TGTGCCAGCAGCTTAGCGCGAGGGGACCGAGGTGGGCAGTTCTTC
CASSLARGDRGGQFF
>TRBJ1-5|-|few|TRBV10-3
TGTGCCACCAGGGCAGACAATAGCAATCAGCCCCAGCATTTT
CATRADNSNQPQHF
>TRBJ2-2|TRBD2|-|TRBV5-6
TGTGCCAGCAGTCTAGGACTAGCGGGGAACACCGGGGAGCTGTTTTTT
CASSLGLAGNTGELFF
>TRBJ2-1|-|-|TRBV9
TGTGCCAGCAGCGTAGATCACTTTTGGGCCTACAATGAGCAGTTCTTC
CASSVDHFWAYNEQFF
>TRBJ2-7|-|-|TRBV2
TGTGCCAGCAGGGACTTTAACTACGAGCAGTACTTC
CASRDFNYEQYF
>TRBJ2-1|-|-|TRBV6-5
TGTGCCAGCAGTTGGATACAGGGAGGGAATGAGCAGTTCTTC
CASSWIQGGNEQFF
>TRBJ2-7|-|-|TRBV21-1
TGTGCCAGCAGCAAAAGGGGAGGGGACTCCTACGAGCAGTACTTC
CASSKRGGDSYEQYF
>TRBJ2-5|-|-|TRBV19
TGTGCCAGTAGTATCGCCGGGATGGAGACCCAGTACTTC
CASSIAGMETQYF
>TRBJ1-5|-|few|TRBV25-1
TGTGCCAGCAGGGACGCCCGCGGGGCCCAGCATTTT
CASRDARGAQHF
>TRBJ2-3|TRBD2|-|TRBV29-1
TGCAGCGTTGAAGAGACTAGCTCCCGCACAGATACGCAGTATTTT
CSVEETSSRTDTQYF
>TRBJ2-7|-|-|TRBV5-1
TGCGCCAGCAGCTTTGCAGGGAACCCCTACGAGCAGTACTTC
CASSFAGNPYEQYF
>TRBJ1-4|-|-|TRBV7-9
TGTGCCAGCAGCTTAGAACCCCTAAGCGGACTGTTTTTT
CASSLEPLSGLFF
>TRBJ2-7|-|few|TRBV29-1
TGCAGCGTTGAAGACAGCTCCTACGAGCAGTACTTC
CSVEDSSYEQYF